This TCR beta chain was documented in a study of blood T cells in healthy people across ages. Findings and limits, study-wide: Per million T cells, TCR beta diversity dropped roughly linearly as age increased. Donor CMV status was unknown, possibly confounding expanded clonotype changes.

Isolation of PBMCs gave at least 7 million cells per sample. The V end was cut by 4 bases, the J end by 4 bases, with 13 bases between. The CDR3 has 15 residues. Germline V gene data show CDR1 as LGHDT and CDR2 as YNNKEL (reference sequence). Together with a sample-barcoded 5' primer, a J-beta primer mix was included in a second PCR lasting about 7 to 11 cycles. Tagging of each cDNA molecule was performed by a template-switch adaptor with 12 random nucleotides. MiXCR, applied by TCRdb to the 5' RACE reads, yields one record per CDR3 protein. In the table there are some 1,800,000 distinct CDR3 sequences, about 39% of which are singletons. In this sample, this clonotype turned up a few times. The antigen is undetermined.

This chain connects TRBV3-1 to TRBJ1-4, with D possibly matching TRBD1 (5 bases). The TCR originated in a human donor in good health. Material for sequencing was blood. The CDR3 sequence is CASSPSGGFNEKLFF. CDR3 DNA sequence: TGTGCCAGCAGCCCTTCCGGGGGGTTTAATGAAAAACTGTTTTTT.